Detailed here is one T cell receptor (beta chain). The antigen is unknown. This record comes from a study of monozygotic twins with cystic fibrosis. The wider study: Libraries were built from three micrograms of fragmented DNA using approximately 16 PCR cycles. Study outcomes and limitations: Low clonality (median roughly 0.0099) suggested a mostly naive repertoire. In this small cohort, shared CDR3 numbers showed no association with age, concordance or disease severity. Unrelated CF individuals shared fewer identical clonotypes than monozygotic CF twins.

The CDR3 has 14 residues. Germline lookup yields CDR1 SEHNR and CDR2 FQNEAQ (reference sequence). The V end was cut by 2 bases, the J end by 5 bases, with 12 bases between. Only in-frame clones appear in the TCRdb table, and some are missing; sequencing was by immunoSEQ multiplex PCR. The data contain roughly 20,000 clones, about 97% of them singletons. This TCR was recovered from a woman in her twenties or thirties with cystic fibrosis. Sequenced input: blood. This sequence joins TRBV7-9 and TRBJ1-1, with D perhaps TRBD1 (6 bases). CDR3 protein: CASSLQGQSTEAFF. The CDR3 DNA reads as TGTGCCAGCAGCTTACAGGGACAAAGTACTGAAGCTTTCTTT.